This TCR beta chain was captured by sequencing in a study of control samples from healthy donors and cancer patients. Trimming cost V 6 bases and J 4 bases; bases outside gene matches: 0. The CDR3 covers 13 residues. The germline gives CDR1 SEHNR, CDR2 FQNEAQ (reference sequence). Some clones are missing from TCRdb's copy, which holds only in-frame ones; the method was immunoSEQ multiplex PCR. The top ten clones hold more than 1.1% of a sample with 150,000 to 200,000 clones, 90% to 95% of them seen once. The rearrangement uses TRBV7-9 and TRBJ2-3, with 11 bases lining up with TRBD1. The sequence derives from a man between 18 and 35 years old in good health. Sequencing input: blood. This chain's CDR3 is CASRGQGADTQYF. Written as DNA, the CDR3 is TGTGCCAGCAGGGGACAGGGGGCAGATACGCAGTATTTT.